These T cell receptor beta chains were read from a single sample in a study of cytomegalovirus exposure and HLA in healthy donors. The method was immunoSEQ multiplex PCR; TCRdb's version includes in-frame clones alone and lacks a portion of them. The table has about 150,000 clones, 80% seen once. The specimen sequenced was PBMCs. The receptors come from a middle-aged woman in good health and CMV-seronegative. The CDR3 runs from the conserved cysteine through the conserved F or W. The D gene is left open where the match is weak. A clone size is listed for some rows: how often the clone was seen (once, few, many), or a class if it is expanded.

j_call clone_size d_call v_call cdr3_aa cdr3_nt
TRBJ2-3 few - TRBV28 CASTHRTDPYTQYF TGTGCCAGCACCCACCGGACAGATCCATATACGCAGTATTTT
TRBJ2-7 - - TRBV5-6 CASSLGTSEWQYF TGTGCCAGCAGCTTGGGAACCTCGGAGTGGCAGTACTTC
TRBJ1-1 - - TRBV13 CASSLGRRTEAFF TGTGCCAGCAGCTTAGGCAGGAGGACTGAAGCTTTCTTT
TRBJ1-1 few - TRBV30 CAWSGGGSTVEAFF TGTGCCTGGAGTGGCGGGGGAAGTACAGTCGAAGCTTTCTTT
TRBJ2-3 - TRBD1 TRBV27 CASSFFWQTGPHTDTQYF TGTGCCAGCAGTTTTTTCTGGCAGACAGGGCCACACACAGATACGCAGTATTTT
TRBJ1-2 - TRBD1 TRBV5-1 CASTWGGTGGVDGYTF TGCGCCAGCACCTGGGGTGGGACAGGGGGCGTCGATGGCTACACCTTC
TRBJ2-1 - TRBD1 TRBV7-9 CASSLGRGNGHEQFF TGTGCCAGCAGCTTGGGCAGGGGGAACGGGCATGAGCAGTTCTTC
TRBJ2-7 - TRBD2 TRBV10-3 CAVGLAGSHEQYF TGTGCCGTCGGACTAGCGGGATCCCACGAGCAGTACTTC
TRBJ2-1 - - TRBV15 CATSRDDNEQFF TGTGCCACCAGCAGAGACGACAATGAGCAGTTCTTC
TRBJ2-3 - TRBD2 TRBV7-9 CASSKAGGLDTQYF TGTGCCAGCAGCAAAGCGGGAGGTTTAGATACGCAGTATTTT
TRBJ2-3 - TRBD2 TRBV5-8 CASSYTGTSGGTDTQYF TGTGCCAGCAGCTACACCGGGACTAGCGGGGGGACTGATACGCAGTATTTT
TRBJ2-1 - TRBD1 TRBV6-5 CASSYIPGGRFNEQFF TGTGCCAGCAGTTACATTCCAGGGGGCAGATTCAATGAGCAGTTCTTC
TRBJ2-2 - - TRBV11-3 CASSKGGVTGELFF TGTGCCAGCAGCAAAGGAGGAGTTACCGGGGAGCTGTTTTTT
TRBJ2-3 - TRBD2 TRBV18 CASSPPGTSGRSTDTQYF TGTGCCAGCTCACCACCCGGGACTAGCGGGAGGAGCACAGATACGCAGTATTTT
TRBJ2-7 - - TRBV15 CATSRDWGGSGPYYEQYF TGTGCCACCAGCAGAGATTGGGGGGGCAGTGGGCCTTACTACGAGCAGTACTTC
TRBJ2-1 - TRBD2 TRBV5-1 CASPMAGGEFF TGCGCCAGCCCGATGGCGGGGGGAGAGTTCTTC
TRBJ2-5 - TRBD2 TRBV7-2 CASSLKVRGGRRETQYF TGTGCCAGCAGCTTAAAGGTGCGGGGGGGCCGGAGAGAGACCCAGTACTTC
TRBJ2-7 - - TRBV7-2 CASSLNTGPYEQYF TGTGCCAGCAGCCTGAACACAGGGCCCTACGAGCAGTACTTC
TRBJ2-2 - TRBD1 TRBV4-3 CASSQWDRGTGELFF TGCGCCAGCAGCCAATGGGACAGGGGCACCGGGGAGCTGTTTTTT
TRBJ2-3 few TRBD1 TRBV2 CASKGGAGDTQYF TGTGCCAGCAAAGGGGGCGCGGGAGATACGCAGTATTTT
TRBJ2-1 once - TRBV5-1 CASSLSLANNEQFF TGCGCCAGCAGCTTGTCGCTAGCCAACAATGAGCAGTTCTTC
TRBJ1-2 - - TRBV2 CASSDEAPQVEGYTF TGTGCCAGCAGTGATGAGGCCCCCCAAGTTGAGGGCTACACCTTC
TRBJ2-5 - TRBD2 TRBV5-1 CASSPLAGETQYF TGCGCCAGCAGCCCCCTAGCGGGAGAGACCCAGTACTTC
TRBJ1-1 - TRBD1 TRBV5-6 CASSLEGTADRHTEAFF TGTGCCAGCAGCTTGGAGGGGACAGCAGATAGGCACACTGAAGCTTTCTTT
TRBJ1-2 - - TRBV7-9 CASSLSPLGGYTF TGTGCCAGCAGCTTAAGCCCCCTGGGCGGCTACACCTTC
TRBJ1-2 once - TRBV9 CASSVGKGAKGYTF TGTGCCAGCAGCGTAGGGAAAGGGGCGAAAGGCTACACCTTC
TRBJ2-5 - - TRBV7-7 CASSLGSGHQETQYF TGTGCTAGCAGCTTAGGTAGCGGACACCAAGAGACCCAGTACTTC
TRBJ2-5 - TRBD2 TRBV10-3 CAISVESGGAAETQYF TGTGCCATCAGTGTCGAGAGCGGGGGGGCCGCGGAGACCCAGTACTTC
TRBJ2-5 - TRBD1 TRBV6-5 CASSYSTTGAETQYF TGTGCCAGCAGTTATTCAACGACAGGGGCAGAGACCCAGTACTTC
TRBJ2-1 - - TRBV5-3 CARSPRGNEQFF TGTGCCAGAAGCCCAAGGGGTAATGAGCAGTTCTTC
TRBJ2-5 - TRBD2 TRBV5-6 CASSEGLAGVQETQYF TGTGCCAGCAGCGAGGGACTAGCGGGAGTTCAAGAGACCCAGTACTTC
TRBJ1-2 once - TRBV7-6 CASSLGRGPNYGYTF TGTGCCAGCAGCTTAGGCCGGGGTCCTAACTATGGCTACACCTTC
TRBJ2-5 - - TRBV7-3 CASSPGTQETQYF TGTGCCAGCAGCCCGGGAACCCAAGAGACCCAGTACTTC
TRBJ1-5 few TRBD1 TRBV18 CASSPPRRQGRGQPQHF TGTGCCAGCTCACCACCGAGAAGACAGGGGAGAGGTCAGCCCCAGCATTTT
TRBJ1-5 - - TRBV7-9 CSSSLVIQGRNQPQHF TGTTCCAGCAGCTTAGTCATTCAGGGTCGCAATCAGCCCCAGCATTTT